This T cell receptor (beta chain) was found in a study of CD8 T cells in Susac syndrome. The length of the CDR3 is 12 residues. V shed 5 bases and J shed 10 bases, with 17 bases lying between them. From germline, CDR1 is DFQATT and CDR2 SNEGSKA (reference sequence). Reverse transcription used about 0.45 to 1 ug RNA and random hexamers. An immunoSEQ multiplex PCR generated amplified TCR beta CDR3 products spanning 54 Vbeta and 13 Jbeta. One entry per CDR3 protein, called by TCRdb with MiXCR from the immunoSEQ multiplex PCR reads. The table records around 230,000 distinct CDR3 sequences, around 95% of them present only once. CD8+ and CD4+ T cells from blood underwent TCR beta sequencing. The multiple sclerosis control cohort comprised treatment-naive individuals presenting with stable or active relapsing-remitting disease. Through negative isolation, CD4+ and CD8+ T cells were obtained, while TEMRA cells were enriched using FACS.

This chain joins TRBV20-1 and TRBJ1-1; D unresolved. This clonotype was sampled from a human donor with multiple sclerosis. The sequenced sample consisted of CD4+ T cells from PBMCs. As DNA, the CDR3 is TGCAGTGCTCCCATTGAAGGGTATCGAGCTTTCTTT. Its protein is CSAPIEGYRAFF.